This T cell receptor beta chain came from a study of CD8 T cells in Susac syndrome. Trimming cost V 2 bases and J 0 bases, with 5 bases left between them. Germline-derived CDR1 and CDR2 are MNHEY and SMNVEV (reference sequence). This CDR3 region has 14 residues. cDNA came from around 0.5 to 1 ug RNA primed by random hexamers. A multiplex approach, immunoSEQ multiplex PCR, amplified TCR beta CDR3 across 54 Vbeta and 13 Jbeta. TCRdb processed the immunoSEQ multiplex PCR reads anew with MiXCR; each CDR3 protein has one entry. The repertoire has 110,000 or so distinct CDR3 sequences, around 92% of them found once; the top ten carry roughly 0.088%.

The V and J genes are TRBV27 and TRBJ1-3; D gene ambiguous. The sequence came from a human donor with multiple sclerosis. Sequencing used CD4+ T cells from PBMCs. CDR3 region: CASSLQASGNTIYF. For the CDR3, the DNA is TGTGCCAGCAGTTTACAGGCCTCTGGAAACACCATATATTTT.